Presented here are 19 T cell receptor beta chains from one specimen sequenced in a study of beta chain features in type 1 diabetes (dated by TCRdb to 2016 to 2019). Library creation used the immunoSEQ multiplex PCR assay. The High Capacity cDNA Reverse Transcription Kit was used to reverse transcribe all of the isolated RNA, meaning that expressed TCRB transcripts were what got sequenced. TCRdb's version of the immuneACCESS table is confined to in-frame rearrangements and falls short of the full clone set. An unresolved V gene accounts for under half of the shortfall where checked; the remainder is of unknown origin. Across this sample there are hundreds of thousands of clones, with 15% seen only once. Of the sample, about 0.093% falls within the top ten clones. The sample consisted of naive CD4+ T cells from blood. What the cell subset or site label conveys for this sample: true naive CD4+ T cells. These receptors were taken from a man aged 18 to 29 in good health.

This clone was observed a few times. The rearrangement links TRBV10-3 to TRBJ2-1; D is unclear. Germline V gene lookup returns CDR1 ENHRY and CDR2 SYGVKD. V shed 2 bases and J shed 5 bases, with 13 bases lying between them. The CDR3 sequence is 15 residues long. The CDR3 nucleotides read TGTGCCATCAGTGAGAGCCGAAGGCAGGACAATGAGCAGTTCTTC. It is translated as CAISESRRQDNEQFF.

This clone has a handful of counts. The chain has TRBV5-4 and TRBJ1-1; D uncertain. This CDR3 spans 13 amino acids. Germline CDR1 SGHNT, CDR2 YYREEE (reference sequence). V lost 2 bases to trimming and J lost 1 base, with 6 bases between them. The CDR3 here is CASSFVENTEAFF. CDR3 in DNA: TGTGCCAGCAGCTTTGTTGAGAACACTGAAGCTTTCTTT.

The V gene is TRBV7-2, the J gene TRBJ2-7; maybe TRBD1 (6 bases). This CDR3 has 13 amino acids. V was pared by 6 bases and J by 4 bases, with 13 bases between. The germline V gene has CDR1 SGHTA and CDR2 FQGNSA. CDR3: CASRRRDIYEQYF. CDR3 coding DNA: TGTGCCAGCAGACGCCGGGACATTTACGAGCAGTACTTC.

The V gene is TRBV4-2, the J gene TRBJ2-7, with 8 nucleotides matching TRBD1. Germline loops: CDR1 LGHNA, CDR2 YNFKEQ. This CDR3 has 15 amino acids. With 4 bases clipped from V and 4 bases from J, the junction kept 9 bases outside the gene matches. For the CDR3, the DNA is TGTGCCAGCAGCCGAGAGACAGGGGCTGTTTACGAGCAGTACTTC. As protein: CASSRETGAVYEQYF.

Remarks on this clone: One end of the junction does not line up with germline, which may come from a read error. The CDR3 is CASSIGSTGTYNEQFF. For the CDR3, the DNA is TGTGCTAGCAGCATAGGATCCACCGGGACCTACAATGAGCAGTTCTTC. The genes are TRBV7-7 and TRBJ2-1, with a weak D call TRBD2 (5 bases). The germline gives CDR1 SSHAT, CDR2 FNYEAQ (reference sequence). This CDR3 contains 16 residues.

Only a few counts were recorded for this clone. CDR3 residues: CAWDGGRYGYTF. CDR3 DNA sequence: TGTGCCTGGGATGGGGGAAGGTATGGCTACACCTTC. The chain carries TRBV30 and TRBJ1-2, with a tentative D call TRBD1 (5 bases). Germline V gene data show CDR1 as GTSNPN and CDR2 as SVGIG (reference sequence). The CDR3 extends over 12 amino acids. The V end was cut by 5 bases, the J end by 5 bases, with 12 bases between.

The rearrangement links TRBV30 to TRBJ1-6; a possible D gene is TRBD1 (5 bases). V shed 4 bases and J shed 2 bases, with 15 bases lying between them. CDR3 length equals 16 residues. Germline CDR1 GTSNPN, CDR2 SVGIG (reference sequence). The CDR3 bases are TGTGCCTGGACCAACGGGGGAAGGGCCTATAATTCACCCCTCCACTTT. Translation: CAWTNGGRAYNSPLHF.

This clone turned up a few times. This chain links TRBV6-5 with TRBJ1-4; D unresolved. V lost 0 bases and J 7 bases, leaving 12 bases between the germline ends. Germline V gene data show CDR1 as MNHEY and CDR2 as SVGAGI. The CDR3 extends over 15 amino acids. Here the CDR3 DNA reads TGTGCCAGCAGTTACTCCGCCGGATGGGGTGAAAAACTGTTTTTT. This codes for CASSYSAGWGEKLFF.

This clone was seen a few times. The gene calls are TRBV23-1 and TRBJ1-1, with 9 bases aligning to TRBD1. TRBV23-1 is assigned to the ORF class and has an uncertain function. CDR3 size: 17 residues. Trimming removed 2 bases from V and 7 bases from J; junction bases left unmatched: 14. The CDR3 DNA reads TGCGCCAGCAGTCAACCTGACAGGGGGAAAGGACGGGGTGAAGCTTTCTTT. Encoded protein: CASSQPDRGKGRGEAFF.

The rearrangement uses TRBV19 and TRBJ2-1, with 7 bases aligning to TRBD1. V shed 5 bases, J shed 2 bases, and the junction held 9 bases outside the gene matches. Germline V lookup: CDR1 LNHDA, CDR2 SQIVND (reference sequence). This CDR3 comprises 16 residues. The CDR3 here is CASSLRRQGPYNEQFF. In nucleotides, the CDR3 is TGTGCCAGTAGTCTCCGGCGACAGGGACCCTACAATGAGCAGTTCTTC.

The rearrangement joins TRBV28 to TRBJ1-5, with D possibly matching TRBD1 (6 bases). The germline V gene has CDR1 MDHEN and CDR2 SYDVKM. This CDR3 contains 17 residues. V was trimmed by 11 bases and J by 2 bases, leaving 25 bases between them. Here the CDR3 DNA reads TGTGCCGGCCGGGAGGACAGAATAAAGGGTGGCAATCAGCCCCAGCATTTT. Its protein is CAGREDRIKGGNQPQHF.

This clone was counted ten times or more. J is TRBJ2-1 and V is TRBV7-2, with D uncertain. This CDR3 is 11 amino acids long. Germline V gene sequence: CDR1 SGHTA, CDR2 FQGNSA. The germline V and J ends were trimmed by 8 bases and 7 bases, with 9 bases remaining between them. CDR3 region: CASSSRNEQFF. Written as DNA, the CDR3 is TGTGCCAGCTCCTCTCGAAATGAGCAGTTCTTC.

V and J are TRBV4-1 and TRBJ2-2; TRBD2 agrees at 8 bases. The length of the CDR3 is 16 residues. Trimming removed 2 bases from V and 6 bases from J; junction bases left unmatched: 8. The germline V gene encodes CDR1 MGHRA and CDR2 YSYEKL. The CDR3 DNA is TGCGCCAGCAGCCAATCCGGGGGGGCACGCCCCGGGGAGCTGTTTTTT. Protein: CASSQSGGARPGELFF.

This clone has only a few counts. V gene TRBV5-1 combines with J gene TRBJ1-2, with D maybe TRBD1 (5 bases). The germline CDR1 and CDR2 sequences are SGHRS and YFSETQ. This CDR3 spans 14 amino acids. Deletions cut 1 base from V and 4 bases from J, with 11 bases between. CDR3 protein: CASSLSDGTYGYTF. CDR3 DNA sequence: TGCGCCAGCAGCTTGTCTGATGGGACCTATGGCTACACCTTC. Supplemented by reference TRBV5-1 and TRBJ1-2, the full variable domain reads KAGVTQTPRYLIKTRGQQVTLSCSPISGHRSVSWYQQTPGQGLQFLFEYFSETQRNKGNFPGRFSGRQFSNSRSEMNVSTLELGDSALYLCASSLSDGTYGYTFGSGTRLTVV.

This clone was observed a handful of times. The genes are TRBV30 and TRBJ2-5, with 7 nucleotides matching TRBD2. The ends lost 3 bases at V and 3 bases at J; junction bases unmatched: 4. The length of the CDR3 is 13 residues. Germline CDR1 GTSNPN, CDR2 SVGIG (reference sequence). The chain's CDR3 is CAWSKAGEETQYF. The CDR3 DNA is TGTGCCTGGAGCAAGGCGGGGGAAGAGACCCAGTACTTC.

This chain links TRBV7-2 with TRBJ1-5; TRBD1 might be the D (5 bases). Germline-derived CDR1 and CDR2 are SGHTA and FQGNSA. Trimming pared 1 base from V and 5 bases from J, leaving 12 bases between. CDR3 length: 15 amino acids. The CDR3 is CASSLGVREYQPQHF. In DNA, the CDR3 is TGTGCCAGCAGCTTAGGAGTCAGGGAGTATCAGCCCCAGCATTTT.

Points on this clone: Other nucleotide sequences from this sample produce the same CDR3. V and J are TRBV11-2 and TRBJ2-1; D might be TRBD1 (6 bases). Trimming shortened V by 5 bases and J by 8 bases, and 10 bases separated the two germline ends. This CDR3 region has 12 residues. Germline V gives CDR1 SGHAT, CDR2 FQNNGV. The CDR3, as DNA: TGTGCCAGCAGCAGAACAGGGTATGAGCAGTTCTTC. Its translation: CASSRTGYEQFF.

Concerning this clone: Other DNA sequences in the sample encode the same CDR3. V and J are TRBV4-1 and TRBJ1-5; perhaps TRBD1 as D (5 bases). The CDR3 has 14 amino acids. V was trimmed by 1 base and J by 7 bases, leaving 11 bases between them. Germline values: CDR1 MGHRA, CDR2 YSYEKL. The CDR3 DNA reads as TGCGCCAGCAGCCAAGGGCAGGGAGGACAGCCCCAGCATTTT. As protein: CASSQGQGGQPQHF.

Worth noting for this clone: This CDR3 fails to terminate in the conserved phenylalanine or tryptophan, so it likely reflects a read error. This chain links TRBV6-5 with TRBJ2-2; D is unresolved. The germline V gene has CDR1 MNHEY and CDR2 SVGAGI. V lost 7 bases, J lost 7 bases, and 7 bases lay in between. The CDR3 spans 11 residues. The CDR3 DNA reads TGTGCCAGCAACAACGGCGGGGAGCTGTTTCTT. As protein: CASNNGGELFL.